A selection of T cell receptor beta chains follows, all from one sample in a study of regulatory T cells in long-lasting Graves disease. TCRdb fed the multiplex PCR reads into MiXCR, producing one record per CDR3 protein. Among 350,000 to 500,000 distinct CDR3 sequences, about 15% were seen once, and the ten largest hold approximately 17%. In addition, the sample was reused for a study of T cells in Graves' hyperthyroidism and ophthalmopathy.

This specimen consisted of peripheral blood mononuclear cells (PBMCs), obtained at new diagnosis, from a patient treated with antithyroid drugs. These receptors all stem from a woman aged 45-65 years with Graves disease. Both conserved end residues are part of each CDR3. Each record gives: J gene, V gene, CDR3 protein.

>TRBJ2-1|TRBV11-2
CASSDYWAYNEQFF
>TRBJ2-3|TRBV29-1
CSVSGFGDTQYF
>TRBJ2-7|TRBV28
CASSGQNTISSYEQYF
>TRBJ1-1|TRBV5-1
CASSAPGASTEAFF
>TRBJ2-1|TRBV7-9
CASSAGLAGDEQFF
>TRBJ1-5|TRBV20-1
CSANDLTGSGQPQHF
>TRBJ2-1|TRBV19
CASSRGSGPGLAFYNEQFF
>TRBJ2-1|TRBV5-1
CASSFSLASGRVQFF
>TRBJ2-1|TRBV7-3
CASSPDSASSYNEQFF
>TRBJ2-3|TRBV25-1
CASSGLAGGPGSVFSDTQYF
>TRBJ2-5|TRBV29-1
CSVTTLLQETQYF
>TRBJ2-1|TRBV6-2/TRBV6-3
CASSAGTSGTDEQFF
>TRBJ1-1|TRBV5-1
CASRLDKNTEAFF
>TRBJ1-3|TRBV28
CASSLSRDTIYF
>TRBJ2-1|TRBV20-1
CSARGGLAGGGEQFF
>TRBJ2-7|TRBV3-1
CASSQGRSGQGGEQYF
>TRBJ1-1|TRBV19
CATIRQVGANTEAFF
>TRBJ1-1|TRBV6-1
CASSLAGNMNTEAFF
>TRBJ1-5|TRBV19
CASSIEGTGIQPQHF
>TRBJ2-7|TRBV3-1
CASSQDRVFYEQYF
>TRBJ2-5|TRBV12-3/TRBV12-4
CASSPGHEETQYF
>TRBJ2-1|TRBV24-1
CATSFPSGHDNEQFF
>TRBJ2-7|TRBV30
CAWGRLAGMQYF
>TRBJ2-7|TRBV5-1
CASMGSSSYEQYF
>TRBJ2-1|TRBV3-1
CASGRGTSNEQFF
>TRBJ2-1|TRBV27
CASSFGVADEQFF
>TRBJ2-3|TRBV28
CASSPQGGTQYF
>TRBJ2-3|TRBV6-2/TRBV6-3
CASSENLAGEDTQYF
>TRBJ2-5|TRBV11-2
CASEVGRGGQTQYF
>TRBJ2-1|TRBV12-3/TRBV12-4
CASSFGEGEQFF
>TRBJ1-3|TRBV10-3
CAISESQGAGNTIYF
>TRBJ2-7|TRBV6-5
CASSYSMGENSYEQYF